These 14 T cell receptor beta chains were all obtained from the same sample, sequenced in a study of blood T cells in healthy people across ages. Through a sample-barcoded 5' primer and a J-beta primer mix, a second PCR was run for roughly 6 to 12 cycles. TCRdb re-derived calls from the 5' RACE reads in MiXCR, one entry per CDR3 protein. This sample yields over 950,000 distinct CDR3 sequences, of which roughly 47% are seen a single time; over 20% belongs to the top ten. The sample taken for sequencing was blood. The origin of the receptors is a woman aged 60-75 years in good health.

This chain uses TRBV18 with TRBJ2-5; D ambiguous. Looked up from germline, CDR1 is KGHSH and CDR2 is LQKENI. This CDR3 is built from 14 residues. V was cut by 0 bases and J by 2 bases, with 7 bases left in between. CDR3 sequence (DNA): TGTGCCAGCTCACCACCTTACCAGCAAGAGACCCAGTACTTC. Translated, it gives CASSPPYQQETQYF.

This sequence joins TRBV3-1 and TRBJ2-7; a weak D match, TRBD2 (6 bases). The CDR3 runs to 14 residues. CDR1 and CDR2 from the germline V gene are LGHDT and YNNKEL (reference sequence). V dropped 2 bases and J dropped 2 bases, with 10 bases sitting between them. The CDR3 nucleotides are TGTGCCAGCAGCCAATTCGCGGGACCCTACGAGCAGTACTTC. Translated, it gives CASSQFAGPYEQYF.

This clonotype was seen a handful of times. The rearrangement uses TRBV7-9 and TRBJ2-7; D remains unclear. Trimming took off 2 bases at V and 2 bases at J, with 7 bases between the two ends. CDR3 size: 13 residues. Germline V CDR1 and CDR2: SEHNR, FQNEAQ (reference sequence). CDR3 amino acids: CASSLFRTYEQYF. In nucleotides, the CDR3 is TGTGCCAGCAGCTTATTCAGGACCTACGAGCAGTACTTC.

Concerning this clonotype: Germline is not matched at one junction end, which may reflect a read error. The rearrangement uses TRBV28 and TRBJ2-1; 9 bases fit TRBD2. This CDR3 is 21 amino acids long. Germline V lookup: CDR1 MDHEN, CDR2 SYDVKM. The DNA for the CDR3 is TGTGCCGGCAGTCCCCGCAGGGAAAATTTCCGTCACACTAGCGGGTACAATGAGCAGTTCTTC. Translating it yields CAGSPRRENFRHTSGYNEQFF.

This clonotype was counted only a few times. This chain links TRBV7-2 with TRBJ2-7, with D unclear. This CDR3 contains 17 residues. V was clipped by 3 bases and J by 9 bases, with 27 bases between them. CDR1 and CDR2 from the germline V gene are SGHTA and FQGNSA. CDR3 DNA: TGTGCCAGCAGCTTTCCTCCGGCGGACGGAATCCTACGAGGGCAGTACTTC. This encodes CASSFPPADGILRGQYF. Full variable domain (missing parts from reference TRBV7-2 and TRBJ2-7): GAGVSQSPSNKVTEKGKDVELRCDPISGHTALYWYRQSLGQGLEFLIYFQGNSAPDKSGLPSDRFSAERTGGSVSTLTIQRTQQEDSAVYLCASSFPPADGILRGQYFGPGTRLTVT.

This clonotype was counted a few times. The chain combines TRBV5-1 with TRBJ1-2; D uncertain. Germline CDR1 SGHRS, CDR2 YFSETQ. The CDR3 is 14 amino acids. Trimming stripped 0 bases from V and 1 base from J, with 7 bases between. In nucleotides, the CDR3 is TGCGCCAGCAGCTTGGTCACCAATAACTATGGCTACACCTTC. Encoded protein: CASSLVTNNYGYTF.

J is TRBJ1-2 and V is TRBV29-1; perhaps TRBD1 as D (6 bases). Between the trimmed V and J ends, which lost 0 bases and 5 bases, there was a span of 13 bases. This CDR3 comprises 14 residues. CDR1 SQVTM and CDR2 ANQGSEA come from the germline V gene. For the CDR3, the DNA is TGCAGCGTTGAAGAAACAGGGTGGAGATATGGCTACACCTTC. Protein product: CSVEETGWRYGYTF.

There are a few counts of this clonotype. CDR3 DNA sequence: TGTGCCAGCAGCCAAGACACACAGACCTACGAGCAGTACTTC. This translates into CASSQDTQTYEQYF. V gene TRBV3-1 combines with J gene TRBJ2-4, with no clear D. Gene TRBJ2-7 matches the end of the DNA better, so the J call may be wrong. The CDR3 loop spans 14 amino acids. Per germline, CDR1 LGHDT and CDR2 YNNKEL (reference sequence).

The chain is built from TRBV7-3 and TRBJ2-3; 10 nucleotides align to TRBD2. The CDR3 length is 16 residues. V lost 1 base, J lost 7 bases, and 8 bases stayed unmatched. CDR1 is SGHTA and CDR2 is FQGTGA in the germline V gene. The CDR3 protein is CASSLNSGTSANTQYF. The CDR3 bases are TGTGCCAGCAGCTTAAACTCTGGGACTAGCGCTAATACGCAGTATTTT.

This clonotype was recorded a few times. The chain recombines TRBV28 with TRBJ1-6; D gene ambiguous. Germline V CDR1 and CDR2: MDHEN, SYDVKM. Trimming pared 5 bases from V and 2 bases from J, leaving 7 bases between. This CDR3 has 14 residues. The CDR3 DNA follows: TGTGCCAGCAGTCAAGAAACCTATAATTCACCCCTCCACTTT. Translated, it gives CASSQETYNSPLHF.

This clonotype was seen ten or more times. The V call is TRBV29-1, the J call TRBJ2-3; 11 bases match TRBD2. There are 15 residues in the CDR3. V shed 8 bases and J 2 bases; nucleotides not matched to a gene: 9. Germline V gives CDR1 SQVTM, CDR2 ANQGSEA. CDR3 DNA sequence: TGCAGCACAGAGACTAGCGGGACAAACACAGATACGCAGTATTTT. It yields the protein CSTETSGTNTDTQYF.

In its sample, this clonotype was seen a few times. Here the CDR3 DNA reads TGCGCCAGCAGCCAAGAAGTCCCCGGCGGGTACGAGCAGTACTTC. This gives the protein CASSQEVPGGYEQYF. The chain couples TRBV4-1 to TRBJ2-7; a weak D match, TRBD2 (5 bases). Trimming shortened V by 0 bases and J by 4 bases, and 13 bases separated the two germline ends. The CDR3 is 15 amino acids. Germline CDR1 and CDR2: MGHRA and YSYEKL.

The V and J genes are TRBV20-1 and TRBJ2-1, with 12 positions matching TRBD1. The germline gives CDR1 DFQATT, CDR2 SNEGSKA (reference sequence). This CDR3 spans 17 amino acids. J gave up 8 bases and V 0 bases, and 11 bases lay outside the gene matches. CDR3 nucleotides: TGCAGTGCTAGAGATTGGGACAGGGGGCGCGTTTTGTATGAGCAGTTCTTC. The encoded protein is CSARDWDRGRVLYEQFF.

The rearrangement joins TRBV6-2 or TRBV6-3 to TRBJ2-3; D is perhaps TRBD1 (6 bases). Germline assignment: CDR1 MNHEY and CDR2 SVGEGT. This CDR3 has 18 residues. The V end was cut by 6 bases, the J end by 7 bases, with 29 bases between. CDR3 region: CASSPRQEPPLYMHTQYF. CDR3 sequence (DNA): TGTGCCAGCAGCCCTCGACAGGAACCGCCCCTATATATGCATACGCAGTATTTT.